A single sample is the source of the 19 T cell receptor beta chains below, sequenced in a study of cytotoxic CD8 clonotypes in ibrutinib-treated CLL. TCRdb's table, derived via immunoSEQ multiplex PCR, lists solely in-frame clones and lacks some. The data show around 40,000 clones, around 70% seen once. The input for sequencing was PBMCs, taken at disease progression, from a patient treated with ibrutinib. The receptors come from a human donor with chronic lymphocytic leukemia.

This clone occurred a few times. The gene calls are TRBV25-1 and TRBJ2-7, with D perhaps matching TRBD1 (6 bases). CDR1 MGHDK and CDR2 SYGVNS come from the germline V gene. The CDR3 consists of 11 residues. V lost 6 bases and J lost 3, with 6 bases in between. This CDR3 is CASSRGYEQYF. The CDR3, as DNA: TGTGCCAGCAGCAGGGGCTACGAGCAGTACTTC.

The CDR3 DNA is TGTGCCAGCAGCTTGGCCCCGACAGGGGGAGATGGCTACACCTTC. Its protein is CASSLAPTGGDGYTF. The chain recombines TRBV5-6 with TRBJ1-2; 9 bases are shared with TRBD1. The CDR3 sequence is 15 residues long. Per germline, CDR1 SGHDT and CDR2 YYEEEE. Trimming removed 0 bases from V and 6 bases from J; junction bases left unmatched: 6.

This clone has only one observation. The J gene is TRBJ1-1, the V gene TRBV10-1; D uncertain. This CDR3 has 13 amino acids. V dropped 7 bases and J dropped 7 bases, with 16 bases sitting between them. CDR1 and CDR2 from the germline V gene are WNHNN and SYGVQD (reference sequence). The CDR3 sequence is CASILKSVGEAFF. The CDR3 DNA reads TGCGCCAGCATTCTTAAGAGTGTAGGTGAAGCTTTCTTT.

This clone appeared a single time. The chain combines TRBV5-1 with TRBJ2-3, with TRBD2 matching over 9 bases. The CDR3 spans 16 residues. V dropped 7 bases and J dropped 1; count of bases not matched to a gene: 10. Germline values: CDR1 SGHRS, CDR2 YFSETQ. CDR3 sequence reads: CASGRGGSGGTDTQYF. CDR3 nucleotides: TGCGCCAGCGGGCGGGGGGGCTCAGGTGGCACAGATACGCAGTATTTT.

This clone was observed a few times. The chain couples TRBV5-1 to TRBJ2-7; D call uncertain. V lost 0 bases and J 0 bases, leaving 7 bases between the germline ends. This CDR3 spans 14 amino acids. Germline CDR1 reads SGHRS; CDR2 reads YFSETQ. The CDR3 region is CASSLAVTSYEQYF. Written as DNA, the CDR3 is TGCGCCAGCAGCTTGGCAGTTACCTCCTACGAGCAGTACTTC.

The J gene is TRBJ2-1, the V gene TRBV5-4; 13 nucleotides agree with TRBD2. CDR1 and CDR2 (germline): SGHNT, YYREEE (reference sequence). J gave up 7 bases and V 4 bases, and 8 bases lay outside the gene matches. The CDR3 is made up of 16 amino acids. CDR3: CASSPTSGGARNEQFF. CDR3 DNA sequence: TGTGCCAGCAGCCCCACTAGCGGGGGGGCGCGGAATGAGCAGTTCTTC.

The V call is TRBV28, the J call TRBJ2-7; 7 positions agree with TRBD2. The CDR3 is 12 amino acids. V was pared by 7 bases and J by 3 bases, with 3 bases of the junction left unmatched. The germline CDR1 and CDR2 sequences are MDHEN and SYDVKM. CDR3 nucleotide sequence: TGTGCCAGCAACTGGGGGGGCTACGAGCAGTACTTC. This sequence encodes CASNWGGYEQYF.

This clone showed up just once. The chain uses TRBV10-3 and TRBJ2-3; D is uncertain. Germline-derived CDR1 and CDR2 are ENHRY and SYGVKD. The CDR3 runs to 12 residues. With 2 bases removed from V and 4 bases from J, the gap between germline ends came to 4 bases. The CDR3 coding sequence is TGTGCCATCAGTGAGGTGGCAGATACGCAGTATTTT. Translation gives CAISEVADTQYF.

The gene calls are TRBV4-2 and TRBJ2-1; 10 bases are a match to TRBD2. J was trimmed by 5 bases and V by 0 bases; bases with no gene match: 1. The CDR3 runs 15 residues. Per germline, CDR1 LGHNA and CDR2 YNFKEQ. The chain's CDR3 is CASSQDSGGDNEQFF. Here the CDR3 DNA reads TGTGCCAGCAGCCAAGACAGCGGGGGGGACAATGAGCAGTTCTTC.

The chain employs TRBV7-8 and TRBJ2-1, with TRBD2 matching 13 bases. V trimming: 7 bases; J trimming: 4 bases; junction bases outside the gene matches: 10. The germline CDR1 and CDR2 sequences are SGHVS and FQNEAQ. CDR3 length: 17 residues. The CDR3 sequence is CASKDWGTSGVYNEQFF. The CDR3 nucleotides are TGTGCCAGCAAAGACTGGGGGACTAGCGGGGTTTACAATGAGCAGTTCTTC.

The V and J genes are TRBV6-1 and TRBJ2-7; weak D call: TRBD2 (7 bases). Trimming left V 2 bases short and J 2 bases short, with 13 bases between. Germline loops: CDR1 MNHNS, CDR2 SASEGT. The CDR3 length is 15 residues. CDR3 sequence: CASSERRGGTYEQYF. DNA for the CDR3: TGTGCCAGCAGTGAAAGGAGGGGGGGGACCTACGAGCAGTACTTC.

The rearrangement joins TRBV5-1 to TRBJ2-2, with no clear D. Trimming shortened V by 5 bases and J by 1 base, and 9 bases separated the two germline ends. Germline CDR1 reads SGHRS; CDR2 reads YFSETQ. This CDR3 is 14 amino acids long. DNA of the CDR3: TGCGCCAGCAGGCCGGACGGGAACACCGGGGAGCTGTTTTTT. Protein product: CASRPDGNTGELFF.

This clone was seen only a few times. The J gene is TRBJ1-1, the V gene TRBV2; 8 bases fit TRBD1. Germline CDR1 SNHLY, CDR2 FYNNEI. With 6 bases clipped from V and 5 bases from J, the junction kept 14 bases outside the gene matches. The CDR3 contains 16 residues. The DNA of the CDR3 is TGTGCCAGCAGGGTGACAGGGGATAGTGGGTCGACTGAAGCTTTCTTT. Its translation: CASRVTGDSGSTEAFF.

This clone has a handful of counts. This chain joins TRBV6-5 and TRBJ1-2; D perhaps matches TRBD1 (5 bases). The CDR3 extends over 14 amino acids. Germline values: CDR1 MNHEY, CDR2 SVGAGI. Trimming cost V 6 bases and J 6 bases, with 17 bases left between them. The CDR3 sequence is CASSSLGGFDGYTF. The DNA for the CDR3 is TGTGCCAGCAGCTCCCTGGGGGGGTTTGATGGCTACACCTTC.

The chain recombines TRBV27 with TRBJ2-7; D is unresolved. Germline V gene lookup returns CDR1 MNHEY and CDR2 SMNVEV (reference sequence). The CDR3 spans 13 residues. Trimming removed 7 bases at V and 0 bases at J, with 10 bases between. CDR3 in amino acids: CASKGLSSYEQYF. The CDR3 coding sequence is TGTGCCAGCAAAGGCCTGAGCTCCTACGAGCAGTACTTC.

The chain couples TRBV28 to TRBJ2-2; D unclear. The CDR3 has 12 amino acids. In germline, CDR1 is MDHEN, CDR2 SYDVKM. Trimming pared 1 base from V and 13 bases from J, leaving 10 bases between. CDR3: CASSLLSGGLFF. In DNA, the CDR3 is TGTGCCAGCAGTTTATTATCCGGCGGGCTGTTTTTT.

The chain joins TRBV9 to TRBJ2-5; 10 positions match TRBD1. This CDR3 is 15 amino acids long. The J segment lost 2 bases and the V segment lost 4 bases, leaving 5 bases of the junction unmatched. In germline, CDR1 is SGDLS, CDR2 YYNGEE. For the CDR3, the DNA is TGTGCCAGCAGCCCCGGGACAGGGGTTCAAGAGACCCAGTACTTC. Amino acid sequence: CASSPGTGVQETQYF.

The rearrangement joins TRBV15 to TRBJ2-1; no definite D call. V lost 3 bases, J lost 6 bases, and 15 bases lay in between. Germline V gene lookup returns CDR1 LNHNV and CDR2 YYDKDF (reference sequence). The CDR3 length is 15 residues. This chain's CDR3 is CATSSRTLLVNEQFF. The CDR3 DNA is TGTGCCACCAGCAGCCGTACCCTTCTTGTCAATGAGCAGTTCTTC.

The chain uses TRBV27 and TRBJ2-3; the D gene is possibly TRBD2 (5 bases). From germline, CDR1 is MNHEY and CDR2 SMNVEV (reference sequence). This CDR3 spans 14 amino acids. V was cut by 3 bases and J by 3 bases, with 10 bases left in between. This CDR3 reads CASSFRRGTDTQYF. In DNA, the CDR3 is TGTGCCAGCAGTTTCCGCCGGGGAACAGATACGCAGTATTTT.